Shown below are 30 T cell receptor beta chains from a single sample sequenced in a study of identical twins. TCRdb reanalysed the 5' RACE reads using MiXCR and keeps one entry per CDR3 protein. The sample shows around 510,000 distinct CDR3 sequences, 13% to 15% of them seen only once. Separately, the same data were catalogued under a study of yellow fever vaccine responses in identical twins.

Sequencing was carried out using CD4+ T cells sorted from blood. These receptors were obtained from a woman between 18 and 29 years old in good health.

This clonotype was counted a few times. As DNA, the CDR3 is TGTGCCAGCAGCCCCGGAGGTCCGGGACTAGCGGGGGGGCCGTTCACAGATACGCAGTATTTT. It yields the protein CASSPGGPGLAGGPFTDTQYF. J is TRBJ2-3 and V is TRBV7-6; 16 bases line up with TRBD2. The junction had 16 bases not matched to a gene; V was cut back by 5 bases and J by 2 bases. The V gene's germline CDR1 is SGHVS and CDR2 FNYEAQ. There are 21 residues in the CDR3.

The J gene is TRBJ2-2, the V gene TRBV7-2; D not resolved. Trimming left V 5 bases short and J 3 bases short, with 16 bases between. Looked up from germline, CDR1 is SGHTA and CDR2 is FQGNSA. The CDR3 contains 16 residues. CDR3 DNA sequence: TGTGCCAGCAGCCGACTTGGATTGGGATACACCGGGGAGCTGTTTTTT. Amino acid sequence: CASSRLGLGYTGELFF.

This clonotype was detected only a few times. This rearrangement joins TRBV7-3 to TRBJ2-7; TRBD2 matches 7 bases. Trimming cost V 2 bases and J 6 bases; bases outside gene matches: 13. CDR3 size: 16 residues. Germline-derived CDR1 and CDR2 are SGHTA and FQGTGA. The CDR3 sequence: CASSLGSGAREGEQYF. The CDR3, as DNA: TGTGCCAGCAGCTTAGGGTCCGGTGCCAGGGAGGGCGAGCAGTACTTC.

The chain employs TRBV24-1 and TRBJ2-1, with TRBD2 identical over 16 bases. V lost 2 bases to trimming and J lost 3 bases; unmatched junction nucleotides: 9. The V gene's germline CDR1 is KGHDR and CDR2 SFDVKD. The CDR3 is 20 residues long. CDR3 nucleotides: TGTGCCACCAGTGATTCCCCCCCCGGGACTAGCGGGAGGGGCTACAATGAGCAGTTCTTC. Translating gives CATSDSPPGTSGRGYNEQFF.

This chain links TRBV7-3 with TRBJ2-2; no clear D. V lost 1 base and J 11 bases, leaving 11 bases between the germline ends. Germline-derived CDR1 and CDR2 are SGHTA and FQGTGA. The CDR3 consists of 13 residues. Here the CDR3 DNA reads TGTGCCAGCAGCTTAAATATCGGTGGAGAGCTGTTTTTT. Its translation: CASSLNIGGELFF.

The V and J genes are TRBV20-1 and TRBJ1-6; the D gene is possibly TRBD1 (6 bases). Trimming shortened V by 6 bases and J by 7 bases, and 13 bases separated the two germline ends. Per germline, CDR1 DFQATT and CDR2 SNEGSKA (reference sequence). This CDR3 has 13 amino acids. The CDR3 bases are TGCAGTGCCCCTCCGGGGGCCAATTCACCCCTCCACTTT. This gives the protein CSAPPGANSPLHF.

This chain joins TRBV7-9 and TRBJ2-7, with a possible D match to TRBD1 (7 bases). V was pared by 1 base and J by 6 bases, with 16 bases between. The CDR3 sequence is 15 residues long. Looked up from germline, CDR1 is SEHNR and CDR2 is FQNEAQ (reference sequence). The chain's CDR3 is CASSLGMAGGGEQYF. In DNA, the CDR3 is TGTGCCAGCAGCTTAGGTATGGCAGGGGGAGGCGAGCAGTACTTC.

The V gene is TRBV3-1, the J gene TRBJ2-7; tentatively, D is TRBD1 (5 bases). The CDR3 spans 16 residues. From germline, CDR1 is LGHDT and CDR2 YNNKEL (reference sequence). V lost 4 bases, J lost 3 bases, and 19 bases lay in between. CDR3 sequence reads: CASSPSLSRAVYEQYF. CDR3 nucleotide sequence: TGTGCCAGCAGCCCCAGCTTGTCCAGGGCAGTCTACGAGCAGTACTTC.

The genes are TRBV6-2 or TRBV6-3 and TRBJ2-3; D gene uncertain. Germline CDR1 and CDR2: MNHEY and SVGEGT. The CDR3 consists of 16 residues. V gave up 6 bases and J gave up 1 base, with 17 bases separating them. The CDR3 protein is CASRDGSFLGTDTQYF. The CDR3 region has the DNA TGTGCCAGCAGGGACGGGTCCTTCCTAGGCACAGATACGCAGTATTTT.

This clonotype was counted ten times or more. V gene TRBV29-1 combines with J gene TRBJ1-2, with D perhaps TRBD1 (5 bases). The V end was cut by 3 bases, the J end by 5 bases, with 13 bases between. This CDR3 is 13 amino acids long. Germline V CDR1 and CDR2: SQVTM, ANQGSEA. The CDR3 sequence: CSVELGTVYGYTF. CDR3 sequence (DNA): TGCAGCGTTGAGCTCGGGACTGTTTATGGCTACACCTTC.

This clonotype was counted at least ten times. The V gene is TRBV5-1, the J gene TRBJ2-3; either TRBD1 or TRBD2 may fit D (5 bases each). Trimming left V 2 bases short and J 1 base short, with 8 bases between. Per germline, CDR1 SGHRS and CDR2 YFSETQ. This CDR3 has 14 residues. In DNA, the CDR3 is TGCGCCAGCAGCTTTGGGACCGGCACAGATACGCAGTATTTT. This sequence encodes CASSFGTGTDTQYF.

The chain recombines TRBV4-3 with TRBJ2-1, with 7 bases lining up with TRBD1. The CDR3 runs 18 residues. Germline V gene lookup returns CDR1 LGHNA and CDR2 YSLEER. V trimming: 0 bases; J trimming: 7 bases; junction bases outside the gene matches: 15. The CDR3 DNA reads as TGCGCCAGCAGCCAAGATCTCCCGGGACAGACCTTCTGGAATGAGCAGTTCTTC. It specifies CASSQDLPGQTFWNEQFF.

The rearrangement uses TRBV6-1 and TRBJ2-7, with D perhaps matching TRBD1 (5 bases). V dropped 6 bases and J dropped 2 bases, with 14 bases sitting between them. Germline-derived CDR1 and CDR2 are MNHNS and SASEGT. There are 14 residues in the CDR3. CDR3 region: CASSDNRFPYEQYF. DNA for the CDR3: TGTGCCAGCAGCGATAACAGGTTCCCCTACGAGCAGTACTTC.

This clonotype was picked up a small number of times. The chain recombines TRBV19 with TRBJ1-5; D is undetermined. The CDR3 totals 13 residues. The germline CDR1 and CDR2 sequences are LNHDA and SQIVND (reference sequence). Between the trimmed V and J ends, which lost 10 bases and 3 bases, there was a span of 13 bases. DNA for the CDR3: TGTGCCATTCAGGCGGGGTCCAATCAGCCCCAGCATTTT. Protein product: CAIQAGSNQPQHF.

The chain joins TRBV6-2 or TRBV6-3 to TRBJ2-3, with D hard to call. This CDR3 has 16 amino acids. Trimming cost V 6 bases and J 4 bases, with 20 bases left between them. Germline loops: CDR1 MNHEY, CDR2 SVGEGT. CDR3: CASSTLQSRRPDTQYF. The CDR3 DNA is TGTGCCAGCAGCACTCTCCAGAGTAGGAGACCAGATACGCAGTATTTT.

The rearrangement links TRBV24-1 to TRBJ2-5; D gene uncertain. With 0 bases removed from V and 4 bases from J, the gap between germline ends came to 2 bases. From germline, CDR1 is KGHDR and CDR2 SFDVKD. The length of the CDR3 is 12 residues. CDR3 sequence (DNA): TGTGCCACCAGTGATTTGACAGAGACCCAGTACTTC. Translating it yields CATSDLTETQYF.

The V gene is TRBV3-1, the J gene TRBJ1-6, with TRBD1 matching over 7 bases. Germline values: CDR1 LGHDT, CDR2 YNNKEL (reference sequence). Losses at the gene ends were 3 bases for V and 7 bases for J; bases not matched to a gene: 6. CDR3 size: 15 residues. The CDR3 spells CASSHRDRDNSPLHF. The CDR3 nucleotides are TGTGCCAGCAGCCACCGAGACAGGGACAATTCACCCCTCCACTTT.

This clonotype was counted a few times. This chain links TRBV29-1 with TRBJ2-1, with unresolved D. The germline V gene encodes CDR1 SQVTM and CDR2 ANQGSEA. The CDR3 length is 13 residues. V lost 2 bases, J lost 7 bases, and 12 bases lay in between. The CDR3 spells CSVERISVNEQFF. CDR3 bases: TGCAGCGTTGAACGGATTTCTGTTAATGAGCAGTTCTTC.

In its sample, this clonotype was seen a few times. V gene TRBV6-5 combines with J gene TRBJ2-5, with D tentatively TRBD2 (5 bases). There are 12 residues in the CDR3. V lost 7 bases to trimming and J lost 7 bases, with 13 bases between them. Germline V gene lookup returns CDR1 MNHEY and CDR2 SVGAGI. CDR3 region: CASKAGLGTQYF. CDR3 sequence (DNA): TGTGCCAGCAAAGCAGGACTCGGGACCCAGTACTTC.

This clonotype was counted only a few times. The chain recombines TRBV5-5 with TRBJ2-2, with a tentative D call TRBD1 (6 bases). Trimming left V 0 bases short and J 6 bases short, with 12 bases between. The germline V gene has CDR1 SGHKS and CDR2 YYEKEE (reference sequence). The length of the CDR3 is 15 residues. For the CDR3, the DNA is TGTGCCAGCAGCTTGGAGGTCAGGGGTGCCGGGGAGCTGTTTTTT. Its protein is CASSLEVRGAGELFF.

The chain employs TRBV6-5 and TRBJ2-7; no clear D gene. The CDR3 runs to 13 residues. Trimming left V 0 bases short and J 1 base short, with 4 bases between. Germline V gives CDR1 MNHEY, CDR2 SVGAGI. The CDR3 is CASSYSASYEQYF. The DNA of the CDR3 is TGTGCCAGCAGTTACTCGGCTTCCTACGAGCAGTACTTC.

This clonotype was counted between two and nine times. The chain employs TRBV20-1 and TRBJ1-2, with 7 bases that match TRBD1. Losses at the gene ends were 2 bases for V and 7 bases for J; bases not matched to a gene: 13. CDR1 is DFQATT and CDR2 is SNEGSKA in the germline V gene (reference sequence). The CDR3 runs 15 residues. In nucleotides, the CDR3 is TGCAGTGCTAGATCCCCCAGGGGGGATGTGGGTGGCTACACCTTC. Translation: CSARSPRGDVGGYTF.

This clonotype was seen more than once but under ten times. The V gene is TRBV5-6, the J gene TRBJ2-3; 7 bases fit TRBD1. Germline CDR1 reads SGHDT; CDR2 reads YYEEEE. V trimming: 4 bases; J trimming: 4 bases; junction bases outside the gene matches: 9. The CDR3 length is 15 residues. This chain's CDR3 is CASSRQGMVADTQYF. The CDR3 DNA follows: TGTGCCAGCAGCCGACAGGGTATGGTCGCAGATACGCAGTATTTT. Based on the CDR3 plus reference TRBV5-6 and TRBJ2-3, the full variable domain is DAGVTQSPTHLIKTRGQQVTLRCSPKSGHDTVSWYQQALGQGPQFIFQYYEEEERQRGNFPDRFSGHQFPNYSSELNVNALLLGDSALYLCASSRQGMVADTQYFGPGTRLTVL.

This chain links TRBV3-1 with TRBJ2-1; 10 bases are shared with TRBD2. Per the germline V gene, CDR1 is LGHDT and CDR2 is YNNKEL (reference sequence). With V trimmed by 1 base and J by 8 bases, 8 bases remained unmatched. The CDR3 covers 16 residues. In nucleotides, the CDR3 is TGTGCCAGCAGCCAAGTTGGACTAGCGGTCCCCGATGAGCAGTTCTTC. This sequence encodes CASSQVGLAVPDEQFF.

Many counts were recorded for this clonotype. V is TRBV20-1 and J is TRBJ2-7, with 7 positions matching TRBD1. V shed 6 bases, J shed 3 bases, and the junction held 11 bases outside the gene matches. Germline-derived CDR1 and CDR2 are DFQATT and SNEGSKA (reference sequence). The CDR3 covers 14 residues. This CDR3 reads CSALPHTGDYEQYF. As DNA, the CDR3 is TGCAGTGCACTCCCCCACACAGGGGACTACGAGCAGTACTTC.

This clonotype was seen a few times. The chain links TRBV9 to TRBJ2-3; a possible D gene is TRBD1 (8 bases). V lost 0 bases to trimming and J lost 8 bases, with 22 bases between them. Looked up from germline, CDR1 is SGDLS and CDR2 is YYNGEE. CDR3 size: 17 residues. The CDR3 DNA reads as TGTGCCAGCAGCGTAGAGGCAGGGGGCGCGGGGGCGACTACGCAGTATTTT. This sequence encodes CASSVEAGGAGATTQYF. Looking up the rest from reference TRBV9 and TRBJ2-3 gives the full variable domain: DSGVTQTPKHLITATGQRVTLRCSPRSGDLSVYWYQQSLDQGLQFLIQYYNGEERAKGNILERFSAQQFPDLHSELNLSSLELGDSALYFCASSVEAGGAGATTQYFGPGTRLTVL.

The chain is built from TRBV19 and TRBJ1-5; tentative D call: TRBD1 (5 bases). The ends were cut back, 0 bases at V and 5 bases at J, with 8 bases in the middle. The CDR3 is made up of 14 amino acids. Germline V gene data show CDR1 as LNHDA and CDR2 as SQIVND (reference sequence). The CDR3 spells CASSIEDIYQPQHF. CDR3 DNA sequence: TGTGCCAGTAGTATAGAGGACATTTATCAGCCCCAGCATTTT.

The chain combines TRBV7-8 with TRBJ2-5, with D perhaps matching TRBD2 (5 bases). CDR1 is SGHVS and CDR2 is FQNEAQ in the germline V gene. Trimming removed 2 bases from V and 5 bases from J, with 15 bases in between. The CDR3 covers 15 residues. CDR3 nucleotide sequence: TGTGCCAGCAGCTTACTTGGGAGAACCGGGGAGACCCAGTACTTC. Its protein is CASSLLGRTGETQYF.

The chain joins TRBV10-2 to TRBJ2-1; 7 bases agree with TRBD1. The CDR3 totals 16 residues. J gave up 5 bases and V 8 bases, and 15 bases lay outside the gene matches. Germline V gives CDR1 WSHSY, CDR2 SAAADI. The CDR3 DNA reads TGCGCCAGCCTTTCCCCGACAGGGCTTGGGGACAATGAGCAGTTCTTC. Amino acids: CASLSPTGLGDNEQFF.

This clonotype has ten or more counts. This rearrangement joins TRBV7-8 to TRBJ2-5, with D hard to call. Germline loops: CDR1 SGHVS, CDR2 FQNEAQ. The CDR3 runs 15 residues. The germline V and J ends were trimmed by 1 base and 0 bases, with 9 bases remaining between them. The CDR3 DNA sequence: TGTGCCAGCAGCTTAGTGGACGGAAACCAAGAGACCCAGTACTTC. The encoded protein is CASSLVDGNQETQYF.